A selection of T cell receptor beta chains follows, all from one sample in a study of cytomegalovirus exposure and HLA in healthy donors. The table came from immunoSEQ multiplex PCR; TCRdb's copy has only in-frame clones and leaves some out. Among some 150,000 clones listed, around 82% were seen once. Sequenced material: PBMCs. Receptors originate from a woman between 45 and 60 years old in good health and CMV-seropositive. CDR3s include the opening cysteine and the closing phenylalanine or tryptophan. The D gene is left open where the match is weak. Clone size is not always given. Where it is, it says once, few, many or a class for expanded clones.

TRBJ2-3	-	TRBV27	-	TGTGCCAGCAGTTTAGGAGGTCTCACAGATACGCAGTATTTT	CASSLGGLTDTQYF
TRBJ2-1	-	TRBV7-3	-	TGTGCCAGCAGCCCCGGCGGGGGCGGAGAGCAGTTCTTC	CASSPGGGGEQFF
TRBJ2-7	-	TRBV2	-	TGTGCCACCGAGGGCGGACAGACTTTTTCTGGGGAGCAGTACTTC	CATEGGQTFSGEQYF
TRBJ1-6	once	TRBV5-5	-	TGTGCCAGCAGCTCAGGACAGTCCACCAATTCACCCCTCCACTTT	CASSSGQSTNSPLHF
TRBJ2-2	-	TRBV15	TRBD1	TGTGCCACCAGCAATCCCGGGACAGGGACCGGGGAGCTGTTTTTT	CATSNPGTGTGELFF
TRBJ2-1	-	TRBV9	TRBD1	TGTGCCAGCAGCGTTACCCGGGACAGGGTTTTCAATGAGCAGTTCTTC	CASSVTRDRVFNEQFF
TRBJ2-7	-	TRBV7-8	TRBD1	TGTGCCAGCAGCTTAGAGGGGGCAGGGTCCTACGAGCAGTACTTC	CASSLEGAGSYEQYF
TRBJ2-7	-	TRBV4-1	TRBD1	TGCGCCAGCAGCCAAGATCTATGGGACAGGGGTTCCTACGAGCAGTACTTC	CASSQDLWDRGSYEQYF
TRBJ1-1	once	TRBV7-2	-	TGTGCCAGCAGCTTAGTTATGAACACTGAAGCTTTCTTT	CASSLVMNTEAFF
TRBJ2-3	-	TRBV5-1	TRBD2	TGCGCCAGCACTCGGGAGGGGGGGGTGAGAGATACGCAGTATTTT	CASTREGGVRDTQYF
TRBJ2-3	once	TRBV29-1	TRBD2	TGCAGCGTTGTACCCAGCGGGGGGGCCTCGACGCAGTATTTT	CSVVPSGGASTQYF
TRBJ2-7	-	TRBV10-2	TRBD1	TGCGCCAGCAGTAAGCCGGGACAGGGCTCCGAGCAGTACTTC	CASSKPGQGSEQYF
TRBJ2-3	-	TRBV2	-	TGTGCCAGCAGTGAATACGTCCCGAGGTTGGATACGCAGTATTTT	CASSEYVPRLDTQYF
TRBJ1-1	-	TRBV29-1	-	TGCAGCGCAACCACGTTGACAGCGAACACTGAAGCTTTCTTT	CSATTLTANTEAFF
TRBJ1-5	-	TRBV19	TRBD1	TGTGCCAGTAGTATGGGACAGCCCAATCAGCCCCAGCATTTT	CASSMGQPNQPQHF
TRBJ2-7	-	TRBV10-3	TRBD1	TGTGCCAACTCCCCGGGACAGGGTGACTACGAGCAGTACTTC	CANSPGQGDYEQYF
TRBJ2-7	-	TRBV6-6	TRBD1	TGTGCCAGCAGTGGGGGACAGGGGGCCCACGAGCAGTACTTC	CASSGGQGAHEQYF
TRBJ2-2	-	TRBV4-2	-	TGTGCCAGCAGCCAAGATCCGGGGGACAGTACCACCGGGGAGCTGTTTTTT	CASSQDPGDSTTGELFF
TRBJ2-7	-	TRBV30	-	TGTGCCTGGAGTAGCGCTTTCCAGGGGTACTACGAGCAGTACTTC	CAWSSAFQGYYEQYF
TRBJ1-2	-	TRBV6-5	-	TGTGCCAGCAGTGGCCGTACGGGGGGCGTGGATGGCTACACCTTC	CASSGRTGGVDGYTF
TRBJ2-7	-	TRBV5-1	TRBD2	TGCGCCAGCAGCTTGGTAGCGGGATCCCCCTACGAGCAGTACTTC	CASSLVAGSPYEQYF
TRBJ2-5	-	TRBV19	TRBD2	TGTGCCAGTAGTTCGGGGGGTCGCCATGTAGAGACCCAGTACTTC	CASSSGGRHVETQYF
TRBJ1-1	-	TRBV28	TRBD1	TGTGCCAGCAGTTTCCGGGACAGGGGAGCTTTCTTT	CASSFRDRGAFF
TRBJ2-1	-	TRBV4-1	TRBD2	TGCGCCAGCAGCCAAGATCCAGCGGGGGGGTACAATGAGCAGTTCTTC	CASSQDPAGGYNEQFF
TRBJ1-1	-	TRBV9	-	TGTGCCAGCAGCCCAACTGGGGGGGGCACTGAAGCTTTCTTT	CASSPTGGGTEAFF
TRBJ2-7	-	TRBV7-9	TRBD1	TGTGCCAGCAGCTTGGGACAGGGTACGGACGAGCAGTACTTC	CASSLGQGTDEQYF
TRBJ2-1	once	TRBV6-6	-	TGTGCCAGCAAGGAGGAATCTACCTACAATGAGCAGTTCTTC	CASKEESTYNEQFF
TRBJ2-3	-	TRBV11-3	-	TGTGCCAGCAGCTTAGATAAAGATACGCAGTATTTT	CASSLDKDTQYF
TRBJ1-1	once	TRBV5-4	-	TGTGCCAGCAGCTCCGACAGGCAGGTGGGTGAAGCTTTCTTT	CASSSDRQVGEAFF
TRBJ2-7	-	TRBV6-5	-	TGTGCCAGCAGTTACTCTAGAACGGTGGGGAGCGAGCAGTACTTC	CASSYSRTVGSEQYF
TRBJ1-2	-	TRBV6-6	-	TGTGCCAGCAGTTACGGGGCAGCTAACTATGGCTACACCTTC	CASSYGAANYGYTF
TRBJ2-7	once	TRBV27	TRBD1	TGTGCCAGCAGTGCTGACCGTGAGGGGGCATACTACGAGCAGTACTTC	CASSADREGAYYEQYF
TRBJ2-7	-	TRBV5-1	TRBD1	TGCGCCAGCAGCTTGGCTTCGGGACAGGGAGGCGAGCAGTACTTC	CASSLASGQGGEQYF
TRBJ2-1	-	TRBV29-1	-	TGCAGCGTCGCGCCACAGGGAATGAATGAGCAGTTCTTC	CSVAPQGMNEQFF
TRBJ1-6	few	TRBV7-9	-	TGTGCCAGCAGCTTGGGGCTCCGAACGAGTAATTCACCCCTCCACTTT	CASSLGLRTSNSPLHF
TRBJ1-1	-	TRBV7-8	-	TGTGCCAGCAGCTTAGCAGGGGTGACTGAAGCTTTCTTT	CASSLAGVTEAFF
TRBJ1-4	-	TRBV7-9	TRBD1	TGTGCCAGCAGCTTACGGGACAGGGGACTTGAAAAACTGTTTTTT	CASSLRDRGLEKLFF
TRBJ2-2	-	TRBV6-5	-	TGTGCCAGCAATCCGGGATTGGGTCCCGGGGAGCTGTTTTTT	CASNPGLGPGELFF
TRBJ1-2	-	TRBV11-2	TRBD1	TGTGCCAGCAGCGACGGACAGGGCTATGGCTACACCTTC	CASSDGQGYGYTF
TRBJ1-2	-	TRBV7-9	TRBD1	TGTGCCAGCAGCTTATCACAGGGGAACCATGGCTACACCTTC	CASSLSQGNHGYTF
TRBJ2-6	few	TRBV5-1	-	TGCGCCAGCAGCCCGACACCCCCTGGGGCCAACGTCCTGACTTTC	CASSPTPPGANVLTF
TRBJ2-1	-	TRBV2	-	TGTGCCAGCAGTGAACTCAGGGTGGGGTTCTTC	CASSELRVGFF
TRBJ2-3	-	TRBV29-1	TRBD1	TGCAGCGTTGAATCGGACAGGGTAACGCAGTATTTT	CSVESDRVTQYF
TRBJ2-2	-	TRBV29-1	TRBD1	TGCAGCGTTGGAATCCGGGACAGCACCGGGGAGCTGTTTTTT	CSVGIRDSTGELFF
TRBJ1-5	-	TRBV6-1	-	TGTGCCAGCACCAGAGGGGACTTAAATCAGCCCCAGCATTTT	CASTRGDLNQPQHF
TRBJ1-6	once	TRBV5-1	-	TGCGCCAGCAGCTTGGCCCCGACACAATATAATTCACCCCTCCACTTT	CASSLAPTQYNSPLHF